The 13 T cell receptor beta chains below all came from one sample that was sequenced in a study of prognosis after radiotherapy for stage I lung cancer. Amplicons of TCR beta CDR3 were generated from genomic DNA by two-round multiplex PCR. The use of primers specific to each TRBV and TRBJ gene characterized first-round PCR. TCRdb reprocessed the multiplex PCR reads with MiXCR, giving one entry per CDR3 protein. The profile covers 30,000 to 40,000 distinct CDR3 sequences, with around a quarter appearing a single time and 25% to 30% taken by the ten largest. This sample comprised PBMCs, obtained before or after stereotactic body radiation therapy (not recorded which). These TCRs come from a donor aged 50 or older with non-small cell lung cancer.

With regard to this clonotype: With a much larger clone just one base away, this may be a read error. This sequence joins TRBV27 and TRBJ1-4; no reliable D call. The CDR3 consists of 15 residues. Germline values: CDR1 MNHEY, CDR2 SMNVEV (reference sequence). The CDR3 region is CANSPGVATNEKLFF. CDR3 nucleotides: TGTGCCAACAGTCCGGGCGTGGCAACTAATGAAAAACTGTTTTTT.

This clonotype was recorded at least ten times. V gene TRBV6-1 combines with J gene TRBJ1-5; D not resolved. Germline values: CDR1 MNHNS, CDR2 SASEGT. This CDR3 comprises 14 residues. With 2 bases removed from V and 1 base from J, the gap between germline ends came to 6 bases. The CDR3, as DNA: TGTGCCAGCAGTGAAATGAGGAGCAATCAGCCCCAGCATTTT. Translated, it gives CASSEMRSNQPQHF.

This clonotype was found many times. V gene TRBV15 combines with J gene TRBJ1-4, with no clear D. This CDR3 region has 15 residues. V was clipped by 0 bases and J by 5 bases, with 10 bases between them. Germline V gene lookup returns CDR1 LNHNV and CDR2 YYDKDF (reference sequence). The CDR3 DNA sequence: TGTGCCACCAGCAGAGATTCGTTGGGGAATGAAAAACTGTTTTTT. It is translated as CATSRDSLGNEKLFF.

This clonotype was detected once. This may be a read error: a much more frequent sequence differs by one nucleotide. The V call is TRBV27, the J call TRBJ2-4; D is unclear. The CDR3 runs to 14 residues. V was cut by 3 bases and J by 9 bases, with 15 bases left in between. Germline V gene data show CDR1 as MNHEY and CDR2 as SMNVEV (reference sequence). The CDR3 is CASSFTRWVGIQYF. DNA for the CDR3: TGTGCCAGCAGTTTCACGCGGTGGGTTGGCATTCAGTACTTC.

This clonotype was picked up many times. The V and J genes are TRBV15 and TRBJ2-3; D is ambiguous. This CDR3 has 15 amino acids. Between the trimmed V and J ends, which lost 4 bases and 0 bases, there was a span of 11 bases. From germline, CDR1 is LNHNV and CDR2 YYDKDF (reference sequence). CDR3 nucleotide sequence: TGTGCCACCAGCATTCCCACGGACAGCACAGATACGCAGTATTTT. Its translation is CATSIPTDSTDTQYF.

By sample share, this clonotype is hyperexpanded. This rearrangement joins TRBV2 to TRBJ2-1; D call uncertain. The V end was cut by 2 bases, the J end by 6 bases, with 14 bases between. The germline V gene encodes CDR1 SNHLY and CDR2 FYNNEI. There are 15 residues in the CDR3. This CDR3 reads CASSESASKGNEQFF. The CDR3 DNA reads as TGTGCCAGCAGTGAATCGGCTAGTAAGGGCAATGAGCAGTTCTTC.

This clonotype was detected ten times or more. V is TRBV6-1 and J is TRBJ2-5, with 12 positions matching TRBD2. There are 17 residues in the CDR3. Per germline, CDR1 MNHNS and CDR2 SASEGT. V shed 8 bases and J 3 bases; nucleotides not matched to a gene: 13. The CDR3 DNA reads TGTGCCAGCCAAGGACTAGCGGGAACTCGAGGGGAAGAGACCCAGTACTTC. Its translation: CASQGLAGTRGEETQYF.

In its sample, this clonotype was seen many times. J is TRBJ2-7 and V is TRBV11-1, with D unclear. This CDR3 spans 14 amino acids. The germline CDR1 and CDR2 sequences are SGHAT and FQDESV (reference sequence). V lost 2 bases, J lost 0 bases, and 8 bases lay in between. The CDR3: CASSLNRGSYEQYF. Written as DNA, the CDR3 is TGTGCCAGCAGCTTAAATCGAGGCTCCTACGAGCAGTACTTC. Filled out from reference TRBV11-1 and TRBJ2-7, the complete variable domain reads EAEVAQSPRYKITEKSQAVAFWCDPISGHATLYWYRQILGQGPELLVQFQDESVVDDSQLPKDRFSAERLKGVDSTLKIQPAELGDSAMYLCASSLNRGSYEQYFGPGTRLTVT.

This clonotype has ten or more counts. CDR3: CASSFLGREQFF. Here the CDR3 DNA reads TGTGCCAGCAGCTTCTTGGGCCGGGAGCAGTTCTTC. This chain connects TRBV5-6 to TRBJ2-1; no definite D call. Trimming removed 2 bases from V and 10 bases from J, with 10 bases in between. The germline V gene encodes CDR1 SGHDT and CDR2 YYEEEE. This CDR3 is 12 amino acids long.

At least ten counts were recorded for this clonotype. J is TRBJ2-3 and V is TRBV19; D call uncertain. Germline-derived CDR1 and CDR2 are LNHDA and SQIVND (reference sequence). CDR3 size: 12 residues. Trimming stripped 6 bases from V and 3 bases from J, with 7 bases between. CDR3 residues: CASSIGTDTQYF. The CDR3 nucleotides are TGTGCCAGTAGCATCGGGACAGATACGCAGTATTTT.

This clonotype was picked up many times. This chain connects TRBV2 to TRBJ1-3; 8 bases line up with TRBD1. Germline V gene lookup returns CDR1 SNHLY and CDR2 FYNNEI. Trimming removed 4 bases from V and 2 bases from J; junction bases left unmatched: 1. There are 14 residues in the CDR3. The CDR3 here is CASSGDRTGNTIYF. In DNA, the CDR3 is TGTGCCAGCAGTGGGGACAGGACTGGAAACACCATATATTTT.

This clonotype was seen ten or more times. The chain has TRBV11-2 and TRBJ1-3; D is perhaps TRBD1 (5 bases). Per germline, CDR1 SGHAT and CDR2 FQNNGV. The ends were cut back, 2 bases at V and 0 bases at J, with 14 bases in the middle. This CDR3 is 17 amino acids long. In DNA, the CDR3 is TGTGCCAGCAGCTTAAGGGCCCCAGACAGCTCTGGAAACACCATATATTTT. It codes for CASSLRAPDSSGNTIYF.

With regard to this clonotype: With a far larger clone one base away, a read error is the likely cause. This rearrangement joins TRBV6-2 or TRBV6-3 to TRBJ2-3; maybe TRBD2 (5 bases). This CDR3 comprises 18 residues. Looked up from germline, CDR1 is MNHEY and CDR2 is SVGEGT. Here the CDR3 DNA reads TGTGCCAGCAGTTACCCCCGCCAAGGCGGGTCTAGCACAGATGCGCAGTATTTT. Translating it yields CASSYPRQGGSSTDAQYF.